This passage covers 22 T cell receptor beta chains from one sample sequenced in a study of T-cell memory formation after mild COVID-19. TCRdb re-analysed the 5' RACE reads in MiXCR, keeping a single row per CDR3 protein. The data show roughly 600,000 distinct CDR3 sequences, about a sixth seen once. Material for sequencing was PBMCs or a T cell subset sorted from them (not recorded which). The receptors stem from an adult woman who had mild COVID-19 (a few samples of this study predate the infection). Cell type and time point are not known.

V gene TRBV7-2 combines with J gene TRBJ2-2, with D possibly matching TRBD2 (5 bases). Germline loops: CDR1 SGHTA, CDR2 FQGNSA. The CDR3 contains 13 residues. V was pared by 4 bases and J by 7 bases, with 10 bases between. CDR3 residues: CASSSEVGGELFF. The CDR3 DNA is TGTGCCAGCAGCTCGGAGGTTGGCGGGGAGCTGTTTTTT.

This clonotype was observed a few times. The chain carries TRBV20-1 and TRBJ1-1, with TRBD1 matching over 10 bases. From germline, CDR1 is DFQATT and CDR2 SNEGSKA (reference sequence). The CDR3 covers 15 residues. V shed 3 bases and J 6 bases; nucleotides not matched to a gene: 10. In nucleotides, the CDR3 is TGCAGTGCTAGTAAGTTTGGGACAGGGGATGCTGAAGCTTTCTTT. It yields the protein CSASKFGTGDAEAFF.

This clonotype has more than one count but fewer than ten. V and J are TRBV9 and TRBJ2-7; D is perhaps TRBD1 (5 bases). This CDR3 spans 16 amino acids. V lost 3 bases and J 0 bases, leaving 16 bases between the germline ends. The V gene's germline CDR1 is SGDLS and CDR2 YYNGEE. In nucleotides, the CDR3 is TGTGCCAGCAGCGAACCCCAGCAGGGAAGCTCCTACGAGCAGTACTTC. This codes for CASSEPQQGSSYEQYF.

In this sample, this clonotype turned up a few times. The chain employs TRBV4-1 and TRBJ2-3; 16 positions agree with TRBD2. The length of the CDR3 is 19 residues. Trimming removed 0 bases from V and 0 bases from J; junction bases left unmatched: 3. CDR1 and CDR2 (germline): MGHRA, YSYEKL. CDR3 sequence: CASSQDRGLAGGSTDTQYF. As DNA, the CDR3 is TGCGCCAGCAGCCAAGATAGGGGACTAGCGGGGGGGAGCACAGATACGCAGTATTTT.

The chain has TRBV24-1 and TRBJ2-5; 11 bases match TRBD2. CDR3 length equals 16 residues. The trim removed 4 bases at V and 5 bases at J, leaving 8 bases unmatched. CDR1 and CDR2 from the germline V gene are KGHDR and SFDVKD. The CDR3 coding sequence is TGTGCCACCAGTGACCGGGGACTAGCGGTGGCCGAGACCCAGTACTTC. Residues: CATSDRGLAVAETQYF.

A few counts support this clonotype. The genes are TRBV4-1 and TRBJ1-1, with 7 bases that match TRBD1. Germline values: CDR1 MGHRA, CDR2 YSYEKL. The CDR3 covers 19 residues. V shed 2 bases and J 3 bases; nucleotides not matched to a gene: 18. The CDR3 region is CASSQQSGGEYVMDTEAFF. In nucleotides, the CDR3 is TGCGCCAGCAGCCAACAATCAGGGGGGGAGTATGTTATGGACACTGAAGCTTTCTTT.

This clonotype was picked up a small number of times. The chain combines TRBV4-1 with TRBJ2-1; a possible D gene is TRBD2 (6 bases). Germline CDR1 reads MGHRA; CDR2 reads YSYEKL. The CDR3 is made up of 17 amino acids. V lost 0 bases and J lost 9, with 21 bases in between. Written as DNA, the CDR3 is TGCGCCAGCAGCCAAGAAACATGGACCGGGACTCGGGGTGAGCAGTTCTTC. Translation gives CASSQETWTGTRGEQFF.

This clonotype occurred many times. The V gene is TRBV7-2, the J gene TRBJ2-1; TRBD2 aligns across 8 bases. The V gene's germline CDR1 is SGHTA and CDR2 FQGNSA. V dropped 5 bases and J dropped 6; count of bases not matched to a gene: 6. The CDR3 sequence is 14 residues long. Here the CDR3 DNA reads TGTGCCAGCAGCCCTACTAGCGGCCCCAATGAGCAGTTCTTC. Its protein is CASSPTSGPNEQFF.

V gene TRBV15 combines with J gene TRBJ2-2, with D possibly TRBD2 on 6 matching bases. Germline CDR1 and CDR2: LNHNV and YYDKDF (reference sequence). Deletions cut 0 bases from V and 4 bases from J, with 15 bases between. CDR3 length equals 17 residues. The chain's CDR3 is CATSRDRTMGSTGELFF. The CDR3 DNA follows: TGTGCCACCAGCAGAGACCGGACTATGGGGTCCACCGGGGAGCTGTTTTTT.

The V and J genes are TRBV7-6 and TRBJ2-5; D is uncertain. The CDR3 extends over 16 amino acids. Germline CDR1 and CDR2: SGHVS and FNYEAQ. V was cut by 1 base and J by 5 bases, with 17 bases left in between. CDR3 sequence reads: CASSLGAAVHGETQYF. In DNA, the CDR3 is TGTGCCAGCAGCTTAGGGGCGGCAGTCCACGGGGAGACCCAGTACTTC.

The chain employs TRBV15 and TRBJ2-7, with 7 nucleotides matching TRBD1. The CDR3 is 16 residues long. The ends lost 4 bases at V and 2 bases at J; junction bases unmatched: 11. Per the germline V gene, CDR1 is LNHNV and CDR2 is YYDKDF (reference sequence). The CDR3 region has the DNA TGTGCCACCAGCACGATGCAGGGGGTGCGTCCCTACGAGCAGTACTTC. This translates into CATSTMQGVRPYEQYF.

In this sample, this clonotype turned up a few times. V and J are TRBV12-5 and TRBJ2-6; possibly TRBD1 for D (6 bases). Germline V CDR1 and CDR2: LGHNT, FRNRAP. Between the trimmed V and J ends, which lost 0 bases and 2 bases, there was a span of 14 bases. The CDR3 length is 18 residues. CDR3 bases: TGTGCTAGTGGTTTGGTAGGCAGGGGATTGGCTGGGGCCAACGTCCTGACTTTC. Translated: CASGLVGRGLAGANVLTF.

This clonotype was picked up a small number of times. The chain carries TRBV10-3 and TRBJ2-3, with 9 bases fitting TRBD1. Per germline, CDR1 ENHRY and CDR2 SYGVKD. The V segment lost 2 bases and the J segment 4 bases; nucleotides outside the gene matches: 10. The CDR3 spans 17 residues. The DNA of the CDR3 is TGTGCCATCAGTGAGGAGACAGGGGGAGTCGGTTCAGATACGCAGTATTTT. Its translation is CAISEETGGVGSDTQYF.

V is TRBV20-1 and J is TRBJ1-1; TRBD1 is a possible D gene (5 bases). Trimming left V 3 bases short and J 0 bases short, with 14 bases between. Per germline, CDR1 DFQATT and CDR2 SNEGSKA (reference sequence). The CDR3 totals 15 residues. CDR3 in DNA: TGCAGTGCTAGGTGGGGGGAGAGTGTGAACACTGAAGCTTTCTTT. Translating it yields CSARWGESVNTEAFF.

This clonotype has only a few counts. The chain joins TRBV6-2 or TRBV6-3 to TRBJ2-7; 8 bases are a match to TRBD2. V was clipped by 7 bases and J by 4 bases; unmatched bases: 9. The CDR3 consists of 14 residues. CDR1 and CDR2 (germline): MNHEY, SVGEGT. The CDR3 protein is CASMISGRSYEQYF. For the CDR3, the DNA is TGTGCCAGCATGATAAGCGGGAGATCATACGAGCAGTACTTC.

The CDR3 is CATREGNGGEQFF. In DNA form, the CDR3 reads TGCGCCACCCGCGAAGGTAATGGGGGTGAGCAGTTCTTC. V and J are TRBV5-1 and TRBJ2-1; D is possibly TRBD1 or TRBD2 (5 bases each). The V end lost 9 bases, the J end lost 9 bases, and 19 bases lay between the germline ends. The CDR3 is 13 residues long. The germline gives CDR1 SGHRS, CDR2 YFSETQ.

The chain uses TRBV7-3 and TRBJ2-7, with a possible D match to TRBD1 (6 bases). In germline, CDR1 is SGHTA, CDR2 FQGTGA. Between the trimmed V and J ends, which lost 5 bases and 2 bases, there was a span of 16 bases. The CDR3 loop spans 15 amino acids. DNA of the CDR3: TGTGCCAGCAGCAACACCGACAGGCCTCCCTACGAGCAGTACTTC. It is translated as CASSNTDRPPYEQYF.

The rearrangement links TRBV30 to TRBJ1-5; 9 nucleotides line up with TRBD1. CDR3 size: 14 residues. V trimming: 3 bases; J trimming: 1 base; junction bases outside the gene matches: 1. From germline, CDR1 is GTSNPN and CDR2 SVGIG (reference sequence). The CDR3 DNA sequence: TGTGCCTGGAGGGGGACAGGGAGCAATCAGCCCCAGCATTTT. Translated, it gives CAWRGTGSNQPQHF.

V usage is TRBV29-1 and J usage is TRBJ2-3; 8 bases map to TRBD1. Germline CDR1 SQVTM, CDR2 ANQGSEA. This CDR3 has 13 amino acids. V trimming: 2 bases; J trimming: 5 bases; junction bases outside the gene matches: 3. CDR3 DNA: TGCAGCGTTGAACAGGGGGCCGGAGATACGCAGTATTTT. It is translated as CSVEQGAGDTQYF.

In its sample, this clonotype was seen a few times. This sequence joins TRBV7-8 and TRBJ1-1; possibly TRBD1 for D (6 bases). Trimming pared 0 bases from V and 1 base from J, leaving 18 bases between. Germline CDR1 is SGHVS and CDR2 is FQNEAQ. The CDR3 has 18 amino acids. CDR3 sequence (DNA): TGTGCCAGCAGCTTAGCTTATCGGACAGTGGCGGAGAACACTGAAGCTTTCTTT. Its translation: CASSLAYRTVAENTEAFF.

For this clonotype: This may come from a read error, since a much larger clone is one base off. The chain is built from TRBV29-1 and TRBJ2-7; unclear D gene. CDR1 and CDR2 (germline): SQVTM, ANQGSEA. Trimming shortened V by 5 bases and J by 3 bases, and 11 bases separated the two germline ends. CDR3 length: 12 amino acids. The CDR3 is CSVLESYYEQYF. The CDR3 nucleotides read TGCAGCGTTTTAGAGAGCTACTACGAGCAGTACTTC.

The genes are TRBV5-8 and TRBJ2-1; D is ambiguous. V lost 0 bases and J lost 8, with 18 bases in between. The CDR3 is 16 amino acids. Looked up from germline, CDR1 is SGHTS and CDR2 is YDEGEE. The CDR3 DNA sequence: TGTGCCAGCAGCTTGGTGCCGGAACCACTTATCGATGAGCAGTTCTTC. It specifies CASSLVPEPLIDEQFF.